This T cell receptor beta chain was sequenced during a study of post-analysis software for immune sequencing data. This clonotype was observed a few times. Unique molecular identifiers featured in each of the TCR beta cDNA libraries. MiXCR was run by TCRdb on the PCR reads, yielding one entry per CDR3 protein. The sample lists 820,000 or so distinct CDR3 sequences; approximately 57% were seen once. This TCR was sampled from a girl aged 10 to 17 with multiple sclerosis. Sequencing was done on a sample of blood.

CDR3 DNA sequence: TGCAGCGTTGATCCCCAGTATGGCTACACCTTC. This translates into CSVDPQYGYTF. V gene TRBV29-1 combines with J gene TRBJ1-2; D not certain. Germline CDR1 SQVTM, CDR2 ANQGSEA. V was pared by 3 bases and J by 5 bases, with 7 bases between. This CDR3 comprises 11 residues.